Each of the 10 T cell receptor beta chains below was sequenced from the same sample in a study of cytomegalovirus exposure and HLA in healthy donors. With 60 Vbeta and 13 Jbeta primers, the PCR was carried out. Assay: immunoSEQ multiplex PCR; the TCRdb copy retains only in-frame clones and omits some. The profile shows approximately 82,000 clones, 78% of them singletons. The sequencing sample was made of PBMCs. Receptor source: a man aged 40-49 years in good health and CMV-seronegative.

The chain has TRBV28 and TRBJ1-5; perhaps TRBD1 as D (5 bases). Trimming cost V 3 bases and J 7 bases, with 13 bases left between them. The germline gives CDR1 MDHEN, CDR2 SYDVKM. The CDR3 has 14 amino acids. The chain's CDR3 is CASSFLRAEQPQHF. CDR3 DNA sequence: TGTGCCAGCAGTTTTCTCAGGGCAGAGCAGCCCCAGCATTTT. The full variable domain, completed using reference TRBV28 and TRBJ1-5, is DVKVTQSSRYLVKRTGEKVFLECVQDMDHENMFWYRQDPGLGLRLIYFSYDVKMKEKGDIPEGYSVSREKKERFSLILESASTNQTSMYLCASSFLRAEQPQHFGDGTRLSIL.

The CDR3 region is CASAKSDRGTMNTEAFF. CDR3 sequence (DNA): TGTGCCAGCGCCAAGAGCGACAGGGGAACCATGAACACTGAAGCTTTCTTT. V is TRBV18 and J is TRBJ1-1, with 8 bases aligning to TRBD1. V lost 8 bases, J lost 0 bases, and 14 bases stayed unmatched. The V gene's germline CDR1 is KGHSH and CDR2 LQKENI. The CDR3 sequence is 17 residues long.

The genes are TRBV5-1 and TRBJ2-3; TRBD1 agrees at 9 bases. Per the germline V gene, CDR1 is SGHRS and CDR2 is YFSETQ. With 4 bases clipped from V and 5 bases from J, the junction kept 5 bases outside the gene matches. The CDR3 runs to 14 residues. CDR3 loop: CASSRDREGDTQYF. CDR3 DNA: TGCGCCAGCAGCCGGGACAGGGAGGGAGATACGCAGTATTTT.

The chain combines TRBV19 with TRBJ2-1; 13 bases match TRBD2. The CDR3 runs to 14 residues. Germline assignment: CDR1 LNHDA and CDR2 SQIVND (reference sequence). V lost 5 bases, J lost 7 bases, and 2 bases stayed unmatched. The chain's CDR3 is CASSGTSGINEQFF. For the CDR3, the DNA is TGTGCCAGTAGTGGGACTAGCGGGATAAATGAGCAGTTCTTC.

This clone was seen more than once but under ten times. DNA of the CDR3: TGCGCCAGCAGCTTAATCCAGGGCTATGGCTACACCTTC. It encodes CASSLIQGYGYTF. The rearrangement uses TRBV5-1 and TRBJ1-2, with D perhaps TRBD1 (5 bases). Germline assignment: CDR1 SGHRS and CDR2 YFSETQ. This CDR3 has 13 residues. V dropped 2 bases and J dropped 4 bases, with 9 bases sitting between them.

As DNA, the CDR3 is TGCGCCAGCAGCTCTCTGGGACTAGGTGAAAAACTGTTTTTT. Translated, it gives CASSSLGLGEKLFF. The rearrangement uses TRBV5-1 and TRBJ1-4, with D possibly TRBD1 on 5 matching bases. Germline V gives CDR1 SGHRS, CDR2 YFSETQ. The CDR3 has 14 residues. V was clipped by 3 bases and J by 7 bases, with 13 bases between them.

This clone was observed a handful of times. The CDR3 region has the DNA TGTGCCACCAGCAGAGGGTACGGAGCGGGAGACTACAATGAGCAGTTCTTC. This encodes CATSRGYGAGDYNEQFF. The rearrangement links TRBV15 to TRBJ2-1; 8 bases align to TRBD2. The J segment lost 3 bases and the V segment lost 1 base, leaving 8 bases of the junction unmatched. The CDR3 totals 17 residues. From germline, CDR1 is LNHNV and CDR2 YYDKDF (reference sequence). The full variable domain, its missing parts supplied by reference TRBV15 and TRBJ2-1, is DAMVIQNPRYQVTQFGKPVTLSCSQTLNHNVMYWYQQKSSQAPKLLFHYYDKDFNNEADTPDNFQSRRPNTSFCFLDIRSPGLGDTAMYLCATSRGYGAGDYNEQFFGPGTRLTVL.

This clone showed up just once. The chain joins TRBV5-1 to TRBJ2-1, with TRBD1 identical over 7 bases. The CDR3 extends over 15 amino acids. In germline, CDR1 is SGHRS, CDR2 YFSETQ. V gave up 4 bases and J gave up 0 bases; unmatched junction bases: 4. The CDR3 DNA reads TGCGCCAGCAGCGCCAGGGGGAGCTCCTACAATGAGCAGTTCTTC. This codes for CASSARGSSYNEQFF.

The V gene is TRBV27, the J gene TRBJ2-4; tentatively, D is TRBD2 (7 bases). The germline V gene has CDR1 MNHEY and CDR2 SMNVEV (reference sequence). V lost 1 base, J lost 8 bases, and 12 bases lay in between. The CDR3 contains 14 residues. CDR3 sequence (DNA): TGTGCCAGCAGTTTATTGGGGGGGCTCCACATTCAGTACTTC. Its protein is CASSLLGGLHIQYF.

To note about this clone: Relative to the germline gene, one junction end is altered; a read error may explain this. The V gene is TRBV2, the J gene TRBJ2-6, with TRBD1 as a possible D gene (5 bases). CDR3 size: 16 residues. Germline V gives CDR1 SNHLY, CDR2 FYNNEI. In DNA, the CDR3 is TGTGCCAGCAGCGGCCAGGAAGGCTCTGGGGCCAACGGCCTGACTTTC. Amino acid sequence: CASSGQEGSGANGLTF.